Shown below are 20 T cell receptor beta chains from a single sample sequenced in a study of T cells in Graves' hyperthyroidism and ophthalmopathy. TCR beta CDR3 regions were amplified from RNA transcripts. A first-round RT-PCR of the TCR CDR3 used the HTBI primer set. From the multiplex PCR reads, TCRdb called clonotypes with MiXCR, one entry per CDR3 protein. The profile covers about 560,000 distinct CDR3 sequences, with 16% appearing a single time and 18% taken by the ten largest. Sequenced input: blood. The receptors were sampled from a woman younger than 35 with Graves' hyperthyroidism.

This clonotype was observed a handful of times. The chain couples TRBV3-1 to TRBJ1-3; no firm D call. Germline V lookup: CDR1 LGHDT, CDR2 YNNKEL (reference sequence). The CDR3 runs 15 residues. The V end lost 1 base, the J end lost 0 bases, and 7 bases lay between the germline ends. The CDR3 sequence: CASSQGRPSGNTIYF. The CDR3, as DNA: TGTGCCAGCAGCCAAGGCAGGCCCTCTGGAAACACCATATATTTT.

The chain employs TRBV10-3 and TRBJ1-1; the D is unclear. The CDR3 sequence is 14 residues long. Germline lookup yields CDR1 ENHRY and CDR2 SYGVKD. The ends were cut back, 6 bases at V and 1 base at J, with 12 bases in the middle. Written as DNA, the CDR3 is TGTGCCATCAGCCCCACCAGAGAGAACACTGAAGCTTTCTTT. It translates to CAISPTRENTEAFF.

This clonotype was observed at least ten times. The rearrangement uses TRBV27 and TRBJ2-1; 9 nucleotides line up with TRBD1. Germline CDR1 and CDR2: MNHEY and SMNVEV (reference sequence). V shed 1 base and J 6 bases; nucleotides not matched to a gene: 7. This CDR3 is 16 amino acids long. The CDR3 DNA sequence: TGTGCCAGCAGTTTATTGGAACAGGGGGCGTTCAATGAGCAGTTCTTC. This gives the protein CASSLLEQGAFNEQFF.

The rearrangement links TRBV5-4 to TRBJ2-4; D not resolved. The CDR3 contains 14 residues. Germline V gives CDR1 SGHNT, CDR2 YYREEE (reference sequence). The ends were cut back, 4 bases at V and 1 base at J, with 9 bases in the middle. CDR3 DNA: TGTGCCAGCAGCCCGGCTAGTGCCAAAAACATTCAGTACTTC. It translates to CASSPASAKNIQYF.

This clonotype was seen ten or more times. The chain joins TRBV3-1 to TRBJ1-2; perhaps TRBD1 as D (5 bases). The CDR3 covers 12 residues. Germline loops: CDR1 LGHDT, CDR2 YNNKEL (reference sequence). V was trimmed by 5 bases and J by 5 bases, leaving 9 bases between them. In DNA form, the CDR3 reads TGTGCCAGCAGCTTCCGACAGTATGGCTACACCTTC. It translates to CASSFRQYGYTF.

CDR3 protein: CSVEGTSGTGELFF. CDR3 DNA: TGCAGCGTTGAAGGGACTAGCGGGACTGGGGAGCTGTTTTTT. The V gene is TRBV29-1, the J gene TRBJ2-2; 12 bases match TRBD2. Germline CDR1 reads SQVTM; CDR2 reads ANQGSEA. The CDR3 runs to 14 residues. With 1 base clipped from V and 8 bases from J, the junction kept 2 bases outside the gene matches.

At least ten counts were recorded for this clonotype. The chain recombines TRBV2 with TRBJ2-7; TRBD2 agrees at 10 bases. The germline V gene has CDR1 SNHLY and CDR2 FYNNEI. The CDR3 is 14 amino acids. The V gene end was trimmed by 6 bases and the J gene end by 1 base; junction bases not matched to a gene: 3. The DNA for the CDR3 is TGTGCCAGCAGAACTAGCGGGGTATCCTACGAGCAGTACTTC. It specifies CASRTSGVSYEQYF.

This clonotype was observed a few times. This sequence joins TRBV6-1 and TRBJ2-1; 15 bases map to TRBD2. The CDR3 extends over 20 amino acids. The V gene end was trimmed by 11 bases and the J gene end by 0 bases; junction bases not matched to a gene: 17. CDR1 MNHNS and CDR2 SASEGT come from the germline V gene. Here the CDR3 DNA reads TGTGCCCTACTGAAGGGATGGACTAGCGGGGGGGCGGGCTCCTACAATGAGCAGTTCTTC. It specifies CALLKGWTSGGAGSYNEQFF.

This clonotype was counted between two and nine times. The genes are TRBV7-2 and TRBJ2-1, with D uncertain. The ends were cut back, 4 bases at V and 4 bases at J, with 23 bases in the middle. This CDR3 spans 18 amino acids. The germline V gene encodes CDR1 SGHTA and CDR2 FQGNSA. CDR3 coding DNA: TGTGCCAGCAGCTCTAAGTTTCCCCAGATACCTGGATACAATGAGCAGTTCTTC. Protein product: CASSSKFPQIPGYNEQFF.

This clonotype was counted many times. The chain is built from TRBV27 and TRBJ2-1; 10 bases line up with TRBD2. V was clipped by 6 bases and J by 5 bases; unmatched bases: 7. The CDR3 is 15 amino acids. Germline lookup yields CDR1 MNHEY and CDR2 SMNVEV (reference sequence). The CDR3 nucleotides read TGTGCCAGCAGCATATTAGCGGGAGGTAACAATGAGCAGTTCTTC. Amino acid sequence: CASSILAGGNNEQFF.

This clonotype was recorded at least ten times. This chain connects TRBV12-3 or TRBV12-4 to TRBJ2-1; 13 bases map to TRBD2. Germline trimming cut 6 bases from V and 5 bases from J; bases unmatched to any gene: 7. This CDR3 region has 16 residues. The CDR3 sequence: CASSTRLAGGHNEQFF. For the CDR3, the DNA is TGTGCCAGCAGCACCAGACTAGCGGGAGGCCACAATGAGCAGTTCTTC.

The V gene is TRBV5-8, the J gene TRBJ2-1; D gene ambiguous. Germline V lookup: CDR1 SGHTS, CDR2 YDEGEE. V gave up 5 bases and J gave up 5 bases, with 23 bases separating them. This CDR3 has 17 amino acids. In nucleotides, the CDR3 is TGTGCCAGCAGTCCCCCCCGCCTGAGCGCGGTCAACAATGAGCAGTTCTTC. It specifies CASSPPRLSAVNNEQFF.

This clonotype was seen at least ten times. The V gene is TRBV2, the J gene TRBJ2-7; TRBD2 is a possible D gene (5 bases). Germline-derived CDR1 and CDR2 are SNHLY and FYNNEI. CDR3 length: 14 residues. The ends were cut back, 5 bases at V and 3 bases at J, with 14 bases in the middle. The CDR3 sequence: CASSPLVSVYEQYF. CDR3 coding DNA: TGTGCCAGCAGTCCACTAGTATCAGTCTACGAGCAGTACTTC.

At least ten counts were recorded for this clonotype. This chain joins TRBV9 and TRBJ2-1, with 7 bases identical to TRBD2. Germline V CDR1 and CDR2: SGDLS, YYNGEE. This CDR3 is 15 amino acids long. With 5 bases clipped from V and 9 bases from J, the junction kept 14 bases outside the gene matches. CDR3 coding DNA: TGTGCCAGCAGACCAGCCGGGACTACCGTCGGTGAGCAGTTCTTC. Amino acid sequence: CASRPAGTTVGEQFF.

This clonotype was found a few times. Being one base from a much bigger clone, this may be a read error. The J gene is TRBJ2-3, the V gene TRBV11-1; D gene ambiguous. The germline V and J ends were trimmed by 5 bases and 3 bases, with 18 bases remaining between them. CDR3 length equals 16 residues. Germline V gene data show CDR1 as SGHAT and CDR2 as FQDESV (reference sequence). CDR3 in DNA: TGTGCCAGCAGCCCCGGTTTCTTGCACGAAACAGATACGCAGTATTTT. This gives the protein CASSPGFLHETDTQYF.

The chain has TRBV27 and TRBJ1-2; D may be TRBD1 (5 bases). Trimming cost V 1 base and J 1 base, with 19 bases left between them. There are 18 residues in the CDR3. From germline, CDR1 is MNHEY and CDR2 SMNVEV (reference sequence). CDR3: CASSLLGQVRLGNYGYTF. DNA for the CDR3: TGTGCCAGCAGTTTATTGGGGCAGGTTCGATTGGGTAACTATGGCTACACCTTC.

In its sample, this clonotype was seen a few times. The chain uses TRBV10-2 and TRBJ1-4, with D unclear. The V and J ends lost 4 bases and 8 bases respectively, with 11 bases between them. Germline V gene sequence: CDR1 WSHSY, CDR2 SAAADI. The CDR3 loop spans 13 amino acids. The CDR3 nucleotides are TGCGCCAGCAGTGCTCTGGTTGAGGAAAAACTGTTTTTT. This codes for CASSALVEEKLFF.

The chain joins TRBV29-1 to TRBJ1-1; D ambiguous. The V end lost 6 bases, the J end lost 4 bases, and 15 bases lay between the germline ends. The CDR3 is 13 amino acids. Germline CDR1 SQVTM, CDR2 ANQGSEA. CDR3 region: CSVGMVLGTEAFF. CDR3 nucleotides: TGCAGCGTCGGGATGGTGCTGGGCACTGAAGCTTTCTTT.

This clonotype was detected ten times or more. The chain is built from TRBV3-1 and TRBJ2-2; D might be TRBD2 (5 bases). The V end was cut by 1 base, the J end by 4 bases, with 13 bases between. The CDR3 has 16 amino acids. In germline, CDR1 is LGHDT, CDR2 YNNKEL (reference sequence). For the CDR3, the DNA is TGTGCCAGCAGCCAAGGCAGAGGGTGGCGCACCGGGGAGCTGTTTTTT. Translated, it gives CASSQGRGWRTGELFF.

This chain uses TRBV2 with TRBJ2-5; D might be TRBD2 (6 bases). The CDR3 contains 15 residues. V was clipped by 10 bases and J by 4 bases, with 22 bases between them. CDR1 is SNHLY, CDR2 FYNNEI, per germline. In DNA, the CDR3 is TGTGCCACCTCCGGGGGTTCAAGGGGTGGAGAGACCCAGTACTTC. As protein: CATSGGSRGGETQYF.